Presented here are 14 T cell receptor beta chains from one specimen sequenced in a study of cytomegalovirus exposure and HLA in healthy donors. Amplification used 60 Vbeta primers and 13 Jbeta primers. TCRdb's copy holds only in-frame clones and misses some; the assay was immunoSEQ multiplex PCR. This sample contains fewer than 200,000 clones. Sample: PBMCs. These receptors originate from a woman aged 55-70 years in good health and CMV-seronegative.

J is TRBJ1-2 and V is TRBV6-5; D ambiguous. This CDR3 comprises 13 residues. From germline, CDR1 is MNHEY and CDR2 SVGAGI. V lost 2 bases to trimming and J lost 0 bases, with 4 bases between them. The CDR3 protein is CASSYGTNYGYTF. CDR3 coding DNA: TGTGCCAGCAGTTACGGCACTAACTATGGCTACACCTTC.

This chain joins TRBV12-5 and TRBJ2-1; 9 positions agree with TRBD2. V gave up 5 bases and J gave up 8 bases; unmatched junction bases: 7. The CDR3 has 14 amino acids. Germline-derived CDR1 and CDR2 are LGHNT and FRNRAP. The CDR3 loop reads CASGRGGGRDEQFF. The CDR3 bases are TGTGCTAGTGGTCGCGGGGGGGGCCGTGATGAGCAGTTCTTC.

The chain carries TRBV7-9 and TRBJ2-7; D might be TRBD2 (6 bases). The germline CDR1 and CDR2 sequences are SEHNR and FQNEAQ (reference sequence). V dropped 2 bases and J dropped 6 bases, with 14 bases sitting between them. The CDR3 runs to 14 residues. In DNA, the CDR3 is TGTGCCAGCAGCTTATCGGGGGTCCCGGGCGAGCAGTACTTC. Translation gives CASSLSGVPGEQYF.

CDR3 protein: CASSIGTGGYEQYF. CDR3 coding DNA: TGTGCCAGCAGCATCGGGACAGGGGGCTACGAGCAGTACTTC. The J gene is TRBJ2-7, the V gene TRBV7-2; 11 bases fit TRBD1. The CDR3 length is 14 residues. V lost 5 bases, J lost 3 bases, and 3 bases stayed unmatched. The germline V gene encodes CDR1 SGHTA and CDR2 FQGNSA.

The V gene is TRBV5-1, the J gene TRBJ1-3, with unresolved D. The CDR3 totals 13 residues. V was trimmed by 7 bases and J by 4 bases, leaving 12 bases between them. Germline V gene lookup returns CDR1 SGHRS and CDR2 YFSETQ. CDR3 sequence reads: CASRITEGNTIYF. The CDR3, as DNA: TGCGCCAGCCGCATAACAGAGGGAAACACCATATATTTT.

The chain couples TRBV5-1 to TRBJ2-1; D is undetermined. In germline, CDR1 is SGHRS, CDR2 YFSETQ. The CDR3 totals 14 residues. V lost 4 bases to trimming and J lost 4 bases, with 12 bases between them. CDR3 protein: CASSPSGPYNEQFF. Written as DNA, the CDR3 is TGCGCCAGCAGCCCAAGTGGGCCTTACAATGAGCAGTTCTTC.

The V call is TRBV4-3, the J call TRBJ2-2, with D hard to call. CDR3 size: 18 residues. The V end was cut by 0 bases, the J end by 0 bases, with 14 bases between. Germline values: CDR1 LGHNA, CDR2 YSLEER. The CDR3 bases are TGCGCCAGCAGCCAAGACCCCATCGCCAACACGAACACCGGGGAGCTGTTTTTT. Residues: CASSQDPIANTNTGELFF.

This rearrangement joins TRBV12-5 to TRBJ1-2, with TRBD1 identical over 9 bases. The CDR3 extends over 15 amino acids. Germline V lookup: CDR1 LGHNT, CDR2 FRNRAP. V lost 5 bases, J lost 7 bases, and 11 bases stayed unmatched. This CDR3 reads CASGPGTGLIGGYTF. CDR3 nucleotides: TGTGCTAGTGGTCCGGGGACAGGGCTTATAGGTGGCTACACCTTC. The variable domain in full, with the rest retrieved from reference TRBV12-5 and TRBJ1-2, is DARVTQTPRHKVTEMGQEVTMRCQPILGHNTVFWYRQTMMQGLELLAYFRNRAPLDDSGMPKDRFSAEMPDATLATLKIQPSEPRDSAVYFCASGPGTGLIGGYTFGSGTRLTVV.

This chain joins TRBV28 and TRBJ1-5; D is possibly TRBD1 (5 bases). The CDR3 length is 15 residues. Germline loops: CDR1 MDHEN, CDR2 SYDVKM. The V end lost 6 bases, the J end lost 3 bases, and 15 bases lay between the germline ends. The CDR3 DNA follows: TGTGCCAGCAGGCGAGGTCAGGGTTCCAATCAGCCCCAGCATTTT. Amino acids: CASRRGQGSNQPQHF. Using reference TRBV28 and TRBJ1-5 for the parts outside the CDR3, the full variable domain is DVKVTQSSRYLVKRTGEKVFLECVQDMDHENMFWYRQDPGLGLRLIYFSYDVKMKEKGDIPEGYSVSREKKERFSLILESASTNQTSMYLCASRRGQGSNQPQHFGDGTRLSIL.

This sequence joins TRBV5-5 and TRBJ2-2, with TRBD1 matching 7 bases. The J segment lost 2 bases and the V segment lost 9 bases, leaving 4 bases of the junction unmatched. CDR3 length: 13 amino acids. Per the germline V gene, CDR1 is SGHKS and CDR2 is YYEKEE (reference sequence). The CDR3 nucleotides read TGTGCCACGGGGACAGTCAACACCGGGGAGCTGTTTTTT. Its translation is CATGTVNTGELFF.

This chain links TRBV5-4 with TRBJ2-3; D ambiguous. Germline V gene lookup returns CDR1 SGHNT and CDR2 YYREEE (reference sequence). The V gene lost 1 base and the J gene lost 3 bases, with 3 bases spanning the gap. There are 12 residues in the CDR3. In DNA form, the CDR3 reads TGTGCCAGCAGCTTGCGTACAGATACGCAGTATTTT. Encoded protein: CASSLRTDTQYF.

The chain is built from TRBV7-9 and TRBJ2-7, with D perhaps TRBD2 (5 bases). The CDR3 loop spans 16 amino acids. Per germline, CDR1 SEHNR and CDR2 FQNEAQ (reference sequence). Between the trimmed V and J ends, which lost 1 base and 2 bases, there was a span of 15 bases. The CDR3 sequence: CASSLGGQDLPYEQYF. In DNA, the CDR3 is TGTGCCAGCAGCTTAGGCGGGCAGGACCTCCCCTACGAGCAGTACTTC.

The CDR3 DNA reads TGCGCCAGCAGCTTGGCGCTATCAGGGAACTATGGCTACACCTTC. Amino acid sequence: CASSLALSGNYGYTF. The chain is built from TRBV5-1 and TRBJ1-2, with a weak D call TRBD1 (5 bases). The V end was cut by 0 bases, the J end by 2 bases, with 11 bases between. The V gene's germline CDR1 is SGHRS and CDR2 YFSETQ. This CDR3 contains 15 residues.

The rearrangement links TRBV25-1 to TRBJ1-4; unclear D gene. The CDR3 is 11 amino acids. Germline CDR1 MGHDK, CDR2 SYGVNS. V lost 6 bases to trimming and J lost 8 bases, with 7 bases between them. CDR3 region: CASSITEKLFF. In DNA, the CDR3 is TGTGCCAGCAGCATAACAGAAAAACTGTTTTTT.